The 9 T cell receptor beta chains below all came from one sample that was sequenced in a study of T cell repertoires in aging, cancer and after chemotherapy. The template was genomic DNA from peripheral blood, not RNA. Rearranged V-D-J TRB sequences were amplified with a mixed TRB-A/B primer pool. TCRdb re-called the multiplex PCR reads through MiXCR, storing one row per CDR3 protein. The sample includes 3,000 or so distinct CDR3 sequences, about 31% of them seen just once. The specimen sequenced was blood. The receptors come from a human donor in good health.

Comment on this clonotype: This clone may be a read error of a much larger clone one base away. The chain is built from TRBV7-9 and TRBJ2-5, with D hard to call. V was trimmed by 5 bases and J by 0 bases, leaving 13 bases between them. CDR1 is SEHNR and CDR2 is FQNEAQ in the germline V gene (reference sequence). The CDR3 covers 15 residues. CDR3 bases: TGTGCCAGCAGCCAAGAAAGAGCCGACCAAGAGACCCAGTACTTC. This gives the protein CASSQERADQETQYF.

The chain links TRBV12-3 or TRBV12-4 to TRBJ2-3; D not certain. This CDR3 has 16 amino acids. The ends were cut back, 6 bases at V and 0 bases at J, with 16 bases in the middle. The CDR3 spells CASSPHRVTSTDTQYF. CDR3 in DNA: TGTGCCAGCAGCCCCCACCGGGTCACTAGCACAGATACGCAGTATTTT.

By share, this clonotype counts as medium-sized. The chain uses TRBV19 and TRBJ1-5; D is unclear. In germline, CDR1 is LNHDA, CDR2 SQIVND (reference sequence). Trimming took off 8 bases at V and 7 bases at J, with 15 bases between the two ends. This CDR3 spans 13 amino acids. The CDR3 protein is CASRSWEEQPQHF. Here the CDR3 DNA reads TGTGCCAGTCGATCGTGGGAAGAACAGCCCCAGCATTTT. Drawing the rest from reference TRBV19 and TRBJ1-5, the complete variable domain is DGGITQSPKYLFRKEGQNVTLSCEQNLNHDAMYWYRQDPGQGLRLIYYSQIVNDFQKGDIAEGYSVSREKKESFPLTVTSAQKNPTAFYLCASRSWEEQPQHFGDGTRLSIL.

In this sample, this clonotype is large. The chain couples TRBV6-5 to TRBJ2-7, with 9 bases lining up with TRBD1. The CDR3 is made up of 13 amino acids. V lost 2 bases to trimming and J lost 5 bases; unmatched junction nucleotides: 1. Germline lookup yields CDR1 MNHEY and CDR2 SVGAGI. The CDR3 sequence: CASSYDRGDEQYF. The DNA of the CDR3 is TGTGCCAGCAGTTACGACAGGGGGGACGAGCAGTACTTC.

Relative to its sample, this clonotype is medium-sized. This chain joins TRBV5-5 and TRBJ2-7; possible D gene TRBD1, 6 bases. Germline loops: CDR1 SGHKS, CDR2 YYEKEE (reference sequence). This CDR3 is 15 amino acids long. Trimming left V 0 bases short and J 3 bases short, with 13 bases between. The CDR3 loop reads CASSLGQAIYYEQYF. CDR3 in DNA: TGTGCCAGCAGCTTGGGACAGGCGATTTACTACGAGCAGTACTTC.

The rearrangement uses TRBV19 and TRBJ2-1; perhaps TRBD1 as D (7 bases). Germline CDR1 is LNHDA and CDR2 is SQIVND (reference sequence). This CDR3 spans 15 amino acids. The germline V and J ends were trimmed by 5 bases and 3 bases, with 14 bases remaining between them. CDR3 sequence: CASSRGTVGYNEQFF. CDR3 bases: TGTGCCAGTAGTCGCGGGACAGTGGGCTACAATGAGCAGTTCTTC.

Relative to its sample, this clonotype is medium-sized (0.01 to 0.1%). The gene calls are TRBV19 and TRBJ1-1; 8 bases map to TRBD1. Germline V lookup: CDR1 LNHDA, CDR2 SQIVND (reference sequence). Trimming at V came to 5 bases and at J to 3 bases, leaving 11 bases not matched to a gene. The CDR3 covers 16 residues. CDR3 in DNA: TGTGCCAGTAGTCCGGGAACCGGACAGGGTTACACTGAAGCTTTCTTT. It is translated as CASSPGTGQGYTEAFF.

V is TRBV10-3 and J is TRBJ2-2, with unresolved D. The germline V gene has CDR1 ENHRY and CDR2 SYGVKD. This CDR3 comprises 15 residues. V lost 2 bases to trimming and J lost 0 bases, with 7 bases between them. CDR3 sequence reads: CAISEPVPNTGELFF. The DNA for the CDR3 is TGTGCCATCAGTGAGCCAGTACCGAACACCGGGGAGCTGTTTTTT.

The gene calls are TRBV2 and TRBJ2-2; D is unresolved. V was shortened by 6 bases and J by 7 bases, with 6 bases between the two germline ends. Germline V gene data show CDR1 as SNHLY and CDR2 as FYNNEI. The CDR3 runs to 11 residues. The CDR3 bases are TGTGCCAGCAGCCGGCGCGGGGAGCTGTTTTTT. It specifies CASSRRGELFF.